The 31 T cell receptor beta chains given below trace back to one sample, sequenced in a study of response to subunit inactivated influenza vaccine. TCRdb re-called the RT-PCR reads with MiXCR, one entry per CDR3 protein. The sample carries hundreds of thousands of distinct CDR3 sequences, 11% to 15% recorded once. This sample comprised PBMCs from blood, obtained roughly 2 weeks before vaccination. The receptors shown here come from a man aged 50-59 years who received an inactivated influenza vaccine.

This clonotype appeared a few times. The genes are TRBV20-1 and TRBJ2-1; TRBD2 agrees at 10 bases. Germline CDR1 and CDR2: DFQATT and SNEGSKA (reference sequence). This CDR3 is built from 16 residues. V lost 0 bases, J lost 6 bases, and 8 bases stayed unmatched. The CDR3 loop reads CSARDGAAGGLNEQFF. The CDR3 DNA is TGCAGTGCTAGAGACGGGGCAGCGGGAGGGCTCAATGAGCAGTTCTTC.

V gene TRBV12-3 or TRBV12-4 combines with J gene TRBJ2-1; tentatively, D is TRBD2 (6 bases). The ends were cut back, 8 bases at V and 9 bases at J, with 20 bases in the middle. The CDR3 extends over 14 amino acids. CDR3 bases: TGTGCCAGCTCGGAGGGCTTAAGTTTCGGTGAGCAGTTCTTC. Encoded protein: CASSEGLSFGEQFF.

In this sample, this clonotype turned up a few times. The V call is TRBV6-2 or TRBV6-3, the J call TRBJ2-1; 15 bases line up with TRBD2. J gave up 10 bases and V 1 base, and 26 bases lay outside the gene matches. This CDR3 has 23 amino acids. CDR1 is MNHEY, CDR2 SVGEGT, per germline. The CDR3 region has the DNA TGTGCCAGCAGTTACTTCACACAGGGACTAGCGGGAGGAAAGTTTTCCAATATCTGGGAGCAGTTCTTC. Protein sequence: CASSYFTQGLAGGKFSNIWEQFF.

The chain employs TRBV7-9 and TRBJ2-7; TRBD1 is a possible D gene (6 bases). CDR1 is SEHNR and CDR2 is FQNEAQ in the germline V gene (reference sequence). V was shortened by 5 bases and J by 5 bases, with 13 bases between the two germline ends. The CDR3 totals 13 residues. The CDR3 loop reads CASSSAGVDEQYF. CDR3 nucleotides: TGTGCCAGCAGCAGCGCAGGGGTAGACGAGCAGTACTTC.

In this sample, this clonotype turned up a few times. CDR3 bases: TGTGCCAGCACTGTTTCAGGGAACTATGGCTACACCTTC. Translation: CASTVSGNYGYTF. The chain carries TRBV6-1 and TRBJ1-2; TRBD1 might be the D (5 bases). CDR3 size: 13 residues. Germline assignment: CDR1 MNHNS and CDR2 SASEGT. V lost 7 bases and J 2 bases, leaving 11 bases between the germline ends.

The sample holds a few counts of this clonotype. V and J are TRBV27 and TRBJ2-7; D possibly matches TRBD1 or TRBD2 (5 bases each). CDR1 MNHEY and CDR2 SMNVEV come from the germline V gene (reference sequence). V lost 4 bases and J lost 1, with 8 bases in between. The CDR3 spans 13 residues. The CDR3 is CASSWDQSYEQYF. CDR3 sequence (DNA): TGTGCCAGCAGTTGGGACCAGTCCTACGAGCAGTACTTC.

This clonotype appeared many times. The V call is TRBV20-1, the J call TRBJ2-5; a possible D gene is TRBD2 (5 bases). Germline V gene data show CDR1 as DFQATT and CDR2 as SNEGSKA (reference sequence). Trimming shortened V by 2 bases and J by 7 bases, and 14 bases separated the two germline ends. The CDR3 has 13 amino acids. The CDR3: CSARRPSLGTQYF. In DNA, the CDR3 is TGCAGTGCTAGACGGCCTAGCCTCGGGACCCAGTACTTC.

There are many counts of this clonotype. V is TRBV18 and J is TRBJ1-2, with TRBD1 matching over 9 bases. Looked up from germline, CDR1 is KGHSH and CDR2 is LQKENI. This CDR3 is 15 amino acids long. V was clipped by 6 bases and J by 4 bases; unmatched bases: 9. This chain's CDR3 is CASSLDGTGIYGYTF. The CDR3 nucleotides are TGTGCCAGCTCGCTGGACGGGACAGGGATCTATGGCTACACCTTC.

The DNA of the CDR3 is TGTGCCAGCAGCCGAAGTGGCGGGAGGGGAGTAGATACGCAGTATTTT. It yields the protein CASSRSGGRGVDTQYF. The J gene is TRBJ2-3, the V gene TRBV11-2, with TRBD2 matching 9 bases. V was pared by 5 bases and J by 5 bases, with 11 bases of the junction left unmatched. Germline V gene lookup returns CDR1 SGHAT and CDR2 FQNNGV. The CDR3 spans 16 residues.

This clonotype was observed many times. The chain uses TRBV4-3 and TRBJ2-7; tentative D call: TRBD1 (6 bases). Germline CDR1 LGHNA, CDR2 YSLEER. CDR3 length: 19 amino acids. Trimming left V 0 bases short and J 5 bases short, with 26 bases between. CDR3 DNA: TGCGCCAGCAGCCAAGATCCCCCTCTTTCAGGGGTGGGGAGCAACGAGCAGTACTTC. Residues: CASSQDPPLSGVGSNEQYF.

The CDR3 DNA follows: TGTGCCAGCAGAGGGACTAGCGGGAACTACAATGAGCAGTTCTTC. This gives the protein CASRGTSGNYNEQFF. The chain has TRBV25-1 and TRBJ2-1; 13 bases match TRBD2. CDR3 length equals 15 residues. The junction had 2 bases not matched to a gene; V was cut back by 6 bases and J by 3 bases. Germline CDR1 reads MGHDK; CDR2 reads SYGVNS.

This chain links TRBV4-1 with TRBJ1-3; D might be TRBD1 (5 bases). Trimming stripped 0 bases from V and 3 bases from J, with 18 bases between. Germline assignment: CDR1 MGHRA and CDR2 YSYEKL. The CDR3 is 18 amino acids. The CDR3 loop reads CASSQEEGTRRGGNTIYF. In nucleotides, the CDR3 is TGCGCCAGCAGCCAAGAAGAGGGGACGAGGAGAGGTGGAAACACCATATATTTT.

Here the CDR3 reads CASSVGTGRNEQFF. The CDR3 nucleotides are TGTGCCAGCAGCGTCGGGACAGGAAGAAATGAGCAGTTCTTC. The rearrangement uses TRBV7-9 and TRBJ2-1; 8 bases map to TRBD1. J lost 7 bases, V lost 5 bases, and 7 bases had no gene match. Germline CDR1 and CDR2: SEHNR and FQNEAQ (reference sequence). The CDR3 covers 14 residues. The complete variable domain, with remaining parts taken from reference TRBV7-9 and TRBJ2-1, reads DTGVSQNPRHKITKRGQNVTFRCDPISEHNRLYWYRQTLGQGPEFLTYFQNEAQLEKSRLLSDRFSAERPKGSFSTLEIQRTEQGDSAMYLCASSVGTGRNEQFFGPGTRLTVL.

This clonotype was seen a few times. The chain employs TRBV20-1 and TRBJ2-7, with 8 bases fitting TRBD1. Per germline, CDR1 DFQATT and CDR2 SNEGSKA (reference sequence). There are 14 residues in the CDR3. V gave up 2 bases and J gave up 2 bases; unmatched junction bases: 5. The CDR3 nucleotides read TGCAGTGCTAGACCCGGGACAGGTCCCTACGAGCAGTACTTC. Protein product: CSARPGTGPYEQYF.

The chain employs TRBV4-3 and TRBJ2-3; D might be TRBD1 (5 bases). CDR3 length: 18 amino acids. With 4 bases removed from V and 0 bases from J, the gap between germline ends came to 20 bases. The V gene's germline CDR1 is LGHNA and CDR2 YSLEER. DNA of the CDR3: TGCGCCAGCAGCCTCCTGCCGGTCAGGGTCCCGAGCACAGATACGCAGTATTTT. This translates into CASSLLPVRVPSTDTQYF.

This sequence joins TRBV20-1 and TRBJ1-5; D uncertain. The germline V gene encodes CDR1 DFQATT and CDR2 SNEGSKA (reference sequence). The V end lost 3 bases, the J end lost 5 bases, and 5 bases lay between the germline ends. The CDR3 length is 11 residues. CDR3 sequence (DNA): TGCAGTGCTAGTCAAGATCAGCCCCAGCATTTT. It codes for CSASQDQPQHF.

This clonotype appeared a few times. The gene calls are TRBV21-1 and TRBJ1-1; the D call TRBD1 from the table was never checked on the DNA. TRBV21-1 is labeled a pseudogene. This CDR3 is 13 amino acids long. The CDR3 sequence: CASSKEGGTEAFF. Here the CDR3 DNA reads TGTGCCAGCAGCAAAGAGGGCGGCACTGAAGCTTTCTTT.

This chain uses TRBV7-3 with TRBJ2-1; D may be TRBD2 (6 bases). This CDR3 comprises 12 residues. Per the germline V gene, CDR1 is SGHTA and CDR2 is FQGTGA. V was pared by 8 bases and J by 10 bases, with 15 bases between. CDR3 in amino acids: CASGKGSGEQFF. The CDR3, as DNA: TGTGCCAGCGGAAAGGGTAGCGGCGAGCAGTTCTTC.

This clonotype was seen only a few times. CDR3 protein: CASSFLLKQGSGYNSPLHF. In nucleotides, the CDR3 is TGTGCCAGCAGCTTCCTCCTCAAACAGGGAAGTGGGTATAATTCACCCCTCCACTTT. V is TRBV11-2 and J is TRBJ1-6, with D perhaps TRBD1 (6 bases). The V gene's germline CDR1 is SGHAT and CDR2 FQNNGV. The CDR3 is 19 amino acids. Trimming pared 3 bases from V and 4 bases from J, leaving 22 bases between.

This rearrangement joins TRBV7-9 to TRBJ1-3; maybe TRBD1 (5 bases). The CDR3 extends over 15 amino acids. V lost 5 bases, J lost 3 bases, and 14 bases lay in between. Germline CDR1 SEHNR, CDR2 FQNEAQ (reference sequence). In DNA form, the CDR3 reads TGTGCCAGCAGCCCGGGACCCCTAGATGGAAACACCATATATTTT. Protein product: CASSPGPLDGNTIYF.

The table lists this clonotype with a few counts. The rearrangement uses TRBV14 and TRBJ1-1; D may be TRBD1 (5 bases). Trimming pared 0 bases from V and 6 bases from J, leaving 17 bases between. CDR1 and CDR2 (germline): SGHDN, FVKESK. This CDR3 has 16 amino acids. The CDR3 loop reads CASSQDRRGPGAEAFF. The CDR3 nucleotides read TGTGCCAGCAGCCAAGATCGAAGGGGCCCGGGGGCTGAAGCTTTCTTT.

V and J are TRBV20-1 and TRBJ2-5; D remains unclear. With 0 bases removed from V and 0 bases from J, the gap between germline ends came to 8 bases. This CDR3 contains 14 residues. Looked up from germline, CDR1 is DFQATT and CDR2 is SNEGSKA (reference sequence). CDR3 loop: CSAREKWDQETQYF. DNA for the CDR3: TGCAGTGCTAGAGAAAAGTGGGACCAAGAGACCCAGTACTTC.

This clonotype showed up many times. The chain carries TRBV15 and TRBJ2-5; D is ambiguous. The CDR3 runs 12 residues. V gave up 0 bases and J gave up 4 bases, with 3 bases separating them. Germline CDR1 and CDR2: LNHNV and YYDKDF (reference sequence). This CDR3 is CATSRDIETQYF. The CDR3 DNA is TGTGCCACCAGCAGAGATATAGAGACCCAGTACTTC.

This clonotype was observed many times. The CDR3 DNA follows: TGCGCCAGCAGCCAAGATGAGGCAGGGAAAGCTTTCTTT. It encodes CASSQDEAGKAFF. The chain uses TRBV4-3 and TRBJ1-1; TRBD1 is a possible D gene (5 bases). There are 13 residues in the CDR3. Germline-derived CDR1 and CDR2 are LGHNA and YSLEER. V lost 0 bases to trimming and J lost 9 bases, with 11 bases between them.

This CDR3 reads CASSQLTGLMNNEQFF. The CDR3, as DNA: TGCGCCAGCAGCCAGCTCACCGGACTAATGAACAATGAGCAGTTCTTC. The chain couples TRBV5-1 to TRBJ2-1, with D possibly being TRBD2 (6 bases). CDR3 length equals 16 residues. Trimming took 4 bases from V and 5 from J, leaving 19 bases between them. The germline gives CDR1 SGHRS, CDR2 YFSETQ.

The chain employs TRBV15 and TRBJ2-7; D is tentatively TRBD1 or TRBD2 (5 bases each). Germline assignment: CDR1 LNHNV and CDR2 YYDKDF (reference sequence). The CDR3 has 15 amino acids. The germline V and J ends were trimmed by 0 bases and 4 bases, with 13 bases remaining between them. The CDR3 coding sequence is TGTGCCACCAGCAGAGATCGGGGCAGAGTATACGAGCAGTACTTC. This gives the protein CATSRDRGRVYEQYF.

Only a few counts were recorded for this clonotype. This sequence joins TRBV5-6 and TRBJ2-3, with a possible D match to TRBD2 (6 bases). The CDR3 is 15 residues long. Germline CDR1 SGHDT, CDR2 YYEEEE. With 0 bases removed from V and 3 bases from J, the gap between germline ends came to 11 bases. This CDR3 is CASSLEGLLTDTQYF. CDR3 coding DNA: TGTGCCAGCAGCTTGGAGGGACTTCTAACAGATACGCAGTATTTT.

This clonotype has only a few counts. The rearrangement links TRBV20-1 to TRBJ2-7; D may be TRBD2 (6 bases). Trimming removed 5 bases at V and 1 base at J, with 18 bases between. The CDR3 is 15 amino acids. CDR1 is DFQATT, CDR2 SNEGSKA, per germline (reference sequence). This chain's CDR3 is CSAPGTGTPSYEQYF. Written as DNA, the CDR3 is TGCAGTGCTCCCGGGACTGGCACCCCTTCCTACGAGCAGTACTTC.

This clonotype was recorded at least ten times. This chain connects TRBV20-1 to TRBJ2-1, with TRBD1 identical over 7 bases. Losses at the gene ends were 3 bases for V and 7 bases for J; bases not matched to a gene: 9. CDR3 size: 14 residues. Germline V lookup: CDR1 DFQATT, CDR2 SNEGSKA (reference sequence). The CDR3 here is CSARGQTGSNEQFF. The CDR3 region has the DNA TGCAGTGCTAGGGGACAGACAGGGTCAAATGAGCAGTTCTTC.

In its sample, this clonotype was seen a few times. The rearrangement links TRBV7-2 to TRBJ2-2; no clear D gene. The V gene lost 3 bases and the J gene lost 5 bases, with 13 bases spanning the gap. The CDR3 covers 15 residues. CDR1 is SGHTA, CDR2 FQGNSA, per germline. The CDR3, as DNA: TGTGCCAGCAGCTTTCCCCCTTCTGGAACCGGGGAGCTGTTTTTT. Translated, it gives CASSFPPSGTGELFF.

This clonotype was counted at least ten times. J is TRBJ2-7 and V is TRBV12-3 or TRBV12-4, with D perhaps matching TRBD1 (6 bases). This CDR3 is 13 amino acids long. V lost 5 bases and J lost 2, with 10 bases in between. CDR3 sequence (DNA): TGTGCCAGCAGTACGACAGGACCCTACGAGCAGTACTTC. Translating it yields CASSTTGPYEQYF.